Listed below are T cell receptor beta chains from one sample, sequenced in a study of blood T cell repertoires in COVID-19. Clones were sequenced by immunoSEQ multiplex PCR, and TCRdb holds only the in-frame ones, with some missing. The sample carries around 430,000 clones, about 87% recorded once. Sequences were obtained from peripheral blood. The origin of the receptors is a woman aged 50 to 60 with COVID-19, enrolled during active disease. Both conserved end residues are trimmed from each CDR3. The D gene is left open where the match is weak. A row's size may be missing; if present it is once, few, many or a size class.

d_gene: .
j_gene: TRBJ2-7
v_gene: TRBV23-1
abundance: .
CDR3aa: AAPGGIGNGEQY

d_gene: .
j_gene: TRBJ1-2
v_gene: TRBV27
abundance: .
CDR3aa: ASRTRYGYT

d_gene: .
j_gene: TRBJ1-2
v_gene: TRBV29-1
abundance: once
CDR3aa: SVAEAGYT

d_gene: .
j_gene: TRBJ2-7
v_gene: TRBV6-5
abundance: .
CDR3aa: ASRGDGEKQY

d_gene: .
j_gene: TRBJ1-1
v_gene: TRBV30
abundance: .
CDR3aa: AWSVSLNTEAF

d_gene: .
j_gene: TRBJ1-2
v_gene: TRBV6-5
abundance: .
CDR3aa: ASKSGAGSGGYT

d_gene: TRBD2
j_gene: TRBJ2-7
v_gene: TRBV28
abundance: few
CDR3aa: ASSLTSGGADEQY

d_gene: TRBD1
j_gene: TRBJ1-4
v_gene: TRBV13
abundance: .
CDR3aa: ASSTRQGWREKLF

d_gene: .
j_gene: TRBJ1-3
v_gene: TRBV14
abundance: .
CDR3aa: ASSLDRLGNTIY

d_gene: .
j_gene: TRBJ2-4
v_gene: TRBV14
abundance: .
CDR3aa: ASSQEDRGIQY

d_gene: TRBD1
j_gene: TRBJ2-2
v_gene: TRBV30
abundance: .
CDR3aa: AWRGGQGIGELF

d_gene: .
j_gene: TRBJ1-1
v_gene: TRBV2
abundance: .
CDR3aa: ASGRVNTEAF

d_gene: .
j_gene: TRBJ2-4
v_gene: TRBV19
abundance: .
CDR3aa: ASSIWQAKTKNIQY

d_gene: TRBD2
j_gene: TRBJ2-5
v_gene: TRBV29-1
abundance: .
CDR3aa: SADPSGGIQETQY

d_gene: TRBD1
j_gene: TRBJ2-2
v_gene: TRBV11-1
abundance: .
CDR3aa: ASSFLQGSSTGELF

d_gene: TRBD1
j_gene: TRBJ1-1
v_gene: TRBV12-5
abundance: .
CDR3aa: ASGPARDRELNTEAF

d_gene: .
j_gene: TRBJ1-3
v_gene: TRBV30
abundance: .
CDR3aa: AAQEGRENTIY

d_gene: TRBD2
j_gene: TRBJ2-3
v_gene: TRBV5-8
abundance: .
CDR3aa: ASSLGITSGGSDTQY

d_gene: .
j_gene: TRBJ2-7
v_gene: TRBV21-1
abundance: .
CDR3aa: ASSPRIRGRDEQY

d_gene: .
j_gene: TRBJ2-7
v_gene: TRBV19
abundance: .
CDR3aa: ASSPTGYEQY

d_gene: .
j_gene: TRBJ2-4
v_gene: TRBV6-5
abundance: .
CDR3aa: ASSDQTGNIQY

d_gene: .
j_gene: TRBJ2-1
v_gene: TRBV4-1
abundance: .
CDR3aa: ASSQDYRSSYNEQF

d_gene: .
j_gene: TRBJ2-1
v_gene: TRBV6-6
abundance: .
CDR3aa: ASRPGNSYNEQF

d_gene: TRBD1
j_gene: TRBJ1-1
v_gene: TRBV19
abundance: .
CDR3aa: ASSIGKGQLNTEAF

d_gene: .
j_gene: TRBJ1-1
v_gene: TRBV11-2
abundance: .
CDR3aa: ASSLGGRNTEAF

d_gene: TRBD1
j_gene: TRBJ1-4
v_gene: TRBV5-1
abundance: .
CDR3aa: ASSPGTGSRANEKLF

d_gene: .
j_gene: TRBJ2-5
v_gene: TRBV6-1
abundance: .
CDR3aa: ASSEGVAQETQY

d_gene: TRBD1
j_gene: TRBJ1-1
v_gene: TRBV19
abundance: .
CDR3aa: ASRILEQGAAEAF

d_gene: TRBD1
j_gene: TRBJ1-6
v_gene: TRBV2
abundance: .
CDR3aa: ASSPGQKVSPLH

d_gene: .
j_gene: TRBJ1-1
v_gene: TRBV18
abundance: .
CDR3aa: ASSPGADTEAF

d_gene: .
j_gene: TRBJ1-6
v_gene: TRBV9
abundance: .
CDR3aa: ASSVPDLVRRALH

d_gene: .
j_gene: TRBJ1-3
v_gene: TRBV3-1/TRBV3-2
abundance: many
CDR3aa: ASSQMNAGGNTIY

d_gene: .
j_gene: TRBJ2-7
v_gene: TRBV11-2
abundance: .
CDR3aa: ASSARRAGNPEQY

d_gene: .
j_gene: TRBJ1-2
v_gene: TRBV19
abundance: .
CDR3aa: ASREHRESGYT

d_gene: .
j_gene: TRBJ2-1
v_gene: TRBV28
abundance: once
CDR3aa: ASRLDFSYNEQF

d_gene: .
j_gene: TRBJ1-5
v_gene: TRBV10-3
abundance: .
CDR3aa: AASGFWSNQPQH

d_gene: .
j_gene: TRBJ2-3
v_gene: TRBV7-2
abundance: .
CDR3aa: ASSLGPGGLDTQY

d_gene: .
j_gene: TRBJ1-5
v_gene: TRBV19
abundance: .
CDR3aa: ASSMRSVKEQPQH

d_gene: TRBD1
j_gene: TRBJ1-4
v_gene: TRBV20-1
abundance: .
CDR3aa: SAPGGEKLF

d_gene: .
j_gene: TRBJ2-7
v_gene: TRBV28
abundance: .
CDR3aa: ASSSPGSYEQY

d_gene: .
j_gene: TRBJ1-5
v_gene: TRBV10-1
abundance: .
CDR3aa: ASSESLDQPQH

d_gene: .
j_gene: TRBJ1-1
v_gene: TRBV28
abundance: .
CDR3aa: ASSSHPDTNTEAF

d_gene: .
j_gene: TRBJ1-2
v_gene: TRBV19
abundance: once
CDR3aa: ASSPDPRRQPGGYGYT

d_gene: .
j_gene: TRBJ2-3
v_gene: TRBV29-1
abundance: .
CDR3aa: SVGLPSPSTDTQY

d_gene: .
j_gene: TRBJ2-7
v_gene: TRBV5-6
abundance: .
CDR3aa: ASRGWGLREQY

d_gene: .
j_gene: TRBJ1-5
v_gene: TRBV19
abundance: .
CDR3aa: ASRDRLNNQPQH

d_gene: TRBD1
j_gene: TRBJ1-6
v_gene: TRBV7-8
abundance: .
CDR3aa: ASSLARGTGGNSPLH

d_gene: .
j_gene: TRBJ1-5
v_gene: TRBV7-8
abundance: .
CDR3aa: ASSLWGESNQPQH

d_gene: .
j_gene: TRBJ1-1
v_gene: TRBV18
abundance: .
CDR3aa: ASSPQGENTEAF

d_gene: .
j_gene: TRBJ1-5
v_gene: TRBV30
abundance: .
CDR3aa: AWSDTGMANQPQH

d_gene: TRBD1
j_gene: TRBJ2-2
v_gene: TRBV6-5
abundance: once
CDR3aa: ASSRTGIAGELF

d_gene: .
j_gene: TRBJ2-6
v_gene: TRBV28
abundance: once
CDR3aa: ASSLSGSGANVLT

d_gene: .
j_gene: TRBJ1-2
v_gene: TRBV7-9
abundance: few
CDR3aa: ASSAVRGGYGYT

d_gene: .
j_gene: TRBJ2-5
v_gene: TRBV2
abundance: .
CDR3aa: ASRGQGGVETQY

d_gene: .
j_gene: TRBJ1-5
v_gene: TRBV6-1
abundance: .
CDR3aa: ASSGMAAGRVGNQPQH

d_gene: TRBD2
j_gene: TRBJ2-3
v_gene: TRBV9
abundance: .
CDR3aa: ASSVAGLAVDTQY

d_gene: .
j_gene: TRBJ1-4
v_gene: TRBV10-3
abundance: few
CDR3aa: AISAGGTNEKLF

d_gene: .
j_gene: TRBJ1-3
v_gene: TRBV28
abundance: .
CDR3aa: ASSEGVVSGNTIY

d_gene: .
j_gene: TRBJ2-3
v_gene: TRBV19
abundance: .
CDR3aa: ASTIPRARGWDTDTQY

d_gene: .
j_gene: TRBJ2-3
v_gene: TRBV6-5
abundance: .
CDR3aa: ASSLGGSGTDTQY